Included here is one T cell receptor beta chain sequence, with context. The germline V gene has CDR1 SEHNR and CDR2 FQNEAQ (reference sequence). This CDR3 spans 18 amino acids. Trimming stripped 3 bases from V and 5 bases from J, with 25 bases between. The data are from a study of T cell clonotyping in hematopoietic cell transplantation. Study-wide background: Recipient samples before transplant were obtained post-cytoreduction.

Sequenced by immunoSEQ multiplex PCR; TCRdb stores in-frame clones only, minus some. The table has 6,000 to 8,000 clones, roughly 91% seen once; the top ten hold roughly 6.8%. Documented time point: recipient sample about 28 days before transplant, after cytoreduction. Samples: about 28 days before transplant, then days 30, 100 and 180 after. The receptor comes from a man aged 55-75 years with acute myeloid leukemia. Some clones in this sample may be carry-over from other donors' samples. This specimen was peripheral blood mononuclear cells, taken before stem cell transplant. V gene TRBV7-9 combines with J gene TRBJ2-5; D assignment may be TRBD1 or TRBD2 (5 bases each). The CDR3 coding sequence is TGTGCCAGCAGCTTGGGGGACGACGGAGGAAGGGTTTGGGAGACCCAGTACTTC. Translating it yields CASSLGDDGGRVWETQYF.